The clone carrying this TCR beta chain was detected ten times or more. The authors reverse transcribed all of the isolated RNA, so sequencing captured expressed TCRB transcripts. This table comes from immunoSEQ multiplex PCR, and its TCRdb copy is limited to in-frame clones, with some not included. The table includes 200,000 to 250,000 clones, 27% detected once. The record originates from a study of beta chain features in type 1 diabetes. The receptor comes from a man aged 30 to 39 in good health. The source material was central memory CD4+ T cells from blood.

The CDR3 bases are TGTGCCAGTACCCACGGACCGAACTCTGGGGCCAACGTCCTGACTTTC. It codes for CASTHGPNSGANVLTF. The V and J genes are TRBV19 and TRBJ2-6, with D hard to call. The CDR3 is 16 residues long. Germline CDR1 and CDR2: LNHDA and SQIVND (reference sequence). V shed 7 bases and J shed 0 bases, with 13 bases lying between them.